Listed here is a single T cell receptor beta chain. Its antigen is as yet unknown. The data stem from a study of T cell responses to AZD1222 COVID-19 vaccine. Overall study findings and caveats: With two AZD1222 doses given, Spike-specific TCR breadth and depth both rose. White British ancestry dominated among donors, who included more females, and clonal diversity was possibly underestimated.

V lost 5 bases and J lost 1, with 11 bases in between. This CDR3 is built from 14 residues. Germline CDR1 and CDR2: SGHAT and FQNNGV. Libraries were prepared by immunoSEQ multiplex PCR; TCRdb keeps only in-frame clonotypes and omits some of them. The table includes 100,000 or so clones, more than 75% detected once. Sequencing used peripheral blood, obtained 28 days after the second AZD1222 dose. This chain joins TRBV11-2 and TRBJ1-1, with D possibly matching TRBD1 (6 bases). The clonotype comes from an adult who received the AZD1222 COVID-19 vaccine. For the CDR3, the DNA is TGTGCCAGCAGCACCCGACAGGCGAACACTGAAGCTTTCTTT. The encoded protein is CASSTRQANTEAFF.